The T cell receptor (beta chain) under discussion was sequenced for a study of TIL therapy for anti-PD-1-resistant metastatic lung cancer (dated by TCRdb to about 2021). Background on the whole study: Tumors were harvested before any PD-1/PD-L1 blockade; patients then received nivolumab, and those progressing received lymphodepletion, expanded TIL infusion and IL-2. A median age of 54 years (range about 38-80) and a median tumor PD-L1 proportion score of approximately 6% were recorded among enrolled patients. Most of the cohort had lung adenocarcinoma, including a handful of EGFR-mutant tumors and two ALK-rearranged tumors, and half of the patients were either current or former smokers. Across the cohort, whole-exome sequencing showed a median non-synonymous tumor mutation burden of roughly 1.5 mutations per megabase. Tumor and peripheral blood T cell receptor beta sequencing was used to track clonotypes across tumor, expanded TIL product and serial blood samples.

Paper-wide results and their limitations: The baseline peripheral repertoire was partially replaced by infused TIL clonotypes, which then decayed over months, and persistence showed no apparent association with response. The cohort was highly selected, including more treatment-naive, never-smoker and oncogene-addicted patients than is typical, which limits generalizability. The study protocol defined all tumor marker inferences as exploratory.

The time point label corresponds to: pre-treatment sample, taken before nivolumab and TIL therapy. Adults with stage 4 NSCLC were enrolled in a dual-center phase I trial from late 2017 to early 2020. Samples came from a single-arm, open-label phase I trial of tumor-infiltrating lymphocyte therapy with nivolumab in advanced non-small cell lung cancer. Blood mononuclear cells from EDTA tubes were separated on a Ficoll gradient and snap-frozen as pellets, and DNA was extracted from the cells using a Qiagen mini-prep kit. On this clone itself: The antigen it recognizes is unknown. Per-nucleotide qualities are absent, and no much larger clonotype sits a single base away.

The CDR3 contains 13 residues, cysteine and phenylalanine counted. Only the CDR3 DNA is retained, 39 bases long and in frame from the first base. V gives up 6 bases and J gives up 4 bases, and the segment between their germline ends measures 12 bases. The germline V gene specifies MNHEY as CDR1 and SVGAGI as CDR2. Using bias-controlled multiplex PCR with the immunoSEQ v3 hsTCRB kit, the TCR beta CDR3 regions were amplified from genomic DNA. TCR libraries were sequenced on an Illumina NextSeq 500 to about 2 million read pairs for survey level or roughly 4.5-6 million for deep level. Per the source publication's procedure: V, D and J genes were assigned, non-productive sequences were removed, and clonality was reported by immunoSEQ Analyzer software. To compare repertoires between infused TIL and blood, productive Simpson clonality was used along with the Morisita overlap index of productive TRB rearrangements. For each clone in blood, the absolute clonotype count was estimated by multiplying the lymphocyte count by the CD3+ fraction and by the clone's productive frequency. In its TCRdb copy, this immuneACCESS table keeps in-frame sequences only and misses some clones. Where compared with another copy, unresolved V genes explain less than half of these, and the others have no known cause. D and trimming were read from the DNA, whereas the V and J calls and clone size are those reported in that table. The sample table records 12,000 or so clones; approximately 80% of these occur just once. Around 10% of the sample is in the top ten clones.

The receptor chain draws on TRBV6-5 and TRBJ2-5, with the D gene too uncertain to name. This TCR was sampled from a person aged 25-79 years with non-small cell lung cancer. The sample was blood, taken at baseline. DNA sequence: TGTGCCAGCAGACGGGCAGGTTCAGAGACCCAGTACTTC. This sequence encodes CASRRAGSETQYF.